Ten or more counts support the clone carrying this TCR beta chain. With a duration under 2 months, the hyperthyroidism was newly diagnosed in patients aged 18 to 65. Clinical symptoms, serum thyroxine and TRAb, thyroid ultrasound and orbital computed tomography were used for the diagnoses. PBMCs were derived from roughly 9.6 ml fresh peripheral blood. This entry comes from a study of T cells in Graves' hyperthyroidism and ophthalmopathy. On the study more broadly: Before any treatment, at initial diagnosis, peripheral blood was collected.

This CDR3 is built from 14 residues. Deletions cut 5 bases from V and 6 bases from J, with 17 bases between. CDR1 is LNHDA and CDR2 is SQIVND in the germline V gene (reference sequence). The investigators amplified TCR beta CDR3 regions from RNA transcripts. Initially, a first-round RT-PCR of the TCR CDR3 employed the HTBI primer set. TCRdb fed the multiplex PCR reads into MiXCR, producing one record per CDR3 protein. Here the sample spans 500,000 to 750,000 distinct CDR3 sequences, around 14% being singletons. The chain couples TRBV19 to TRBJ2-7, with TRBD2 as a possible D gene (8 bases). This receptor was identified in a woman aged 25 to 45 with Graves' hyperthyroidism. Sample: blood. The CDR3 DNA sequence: TGTGCCAGTAGTGCCGACAGGGCGGGGGGCGAGCAGTACTTC. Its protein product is CASSADRAGGEQYF.